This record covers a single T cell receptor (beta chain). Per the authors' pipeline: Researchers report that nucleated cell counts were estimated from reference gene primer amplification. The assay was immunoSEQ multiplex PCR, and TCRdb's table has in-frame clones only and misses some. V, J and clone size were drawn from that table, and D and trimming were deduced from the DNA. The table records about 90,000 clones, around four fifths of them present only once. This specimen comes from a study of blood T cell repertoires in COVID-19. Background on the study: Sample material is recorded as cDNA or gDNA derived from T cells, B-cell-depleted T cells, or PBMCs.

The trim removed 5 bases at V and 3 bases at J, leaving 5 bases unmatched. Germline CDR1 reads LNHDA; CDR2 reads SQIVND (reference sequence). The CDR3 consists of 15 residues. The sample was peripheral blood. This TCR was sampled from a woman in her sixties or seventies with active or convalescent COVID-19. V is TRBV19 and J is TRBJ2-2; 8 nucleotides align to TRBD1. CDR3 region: CASSAGQGHTGELFF. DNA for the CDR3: TGTGCCAGTAGTGCCGGACAGGGACACACCGGGGAGCTGTTTTTT.